This T cell receptor beta chain was profiled in a study of T cell changes during pregnancy in multiple sclerosis. This CDR3 has 14 residues. The V gene's germline CDR1 is MGHDK and CDR2 SYGVNS. V dropped 8 bases and J dropped 2; count of bases not matched to a gene: 4. This clone was observed a few times. Sequencing was performed with immunoSEQ multiplex PCR; in TCRdb, only in-frame clones are kept and a portion is missing. The profile shows about 76,000 clones, around nine tenths of them singletons. This sequence was found in a female donor in good health, enrolled as a control in a pregnancy study. The chain has TRBV25-1 and TRBJ1-4, with 8 bases aligning to TRBD1. The sample in question was peripheral blood, obtained in the first trimester of pregnancy. The CDR3 loop is CASGDRSTNEKLFF. The CDR3 bases are TGTGCCAGCGGGGACAGGTCGACTAATGAAAAACTGTTTTTT.